A selection of T cell receptor beta chains follows, all from one sample in a study of glioma-infiltrating T cells after dendritic cell vaccination. The data were produced by immunoSEQ multiplex PCR, yet TCRdb's version contains in-frame clones alone and is incomplete. Found here are 99,000 or so clones, roughly 90% of them singletons; the top ten hold 2.7%. This material consisted of blood, taken after dendritic cell vaccination. The source of these receptors is a human donor with glioblastoma. Both conserved end residues are part of each CDR3. D genes are given only for firm matches. The size field is filled for only some rows; it gives once, few, many or a size class.

J: TRBJ2-1; size: .; D: .; V: TRBV7-9; CDR3: CASSLVVNYNEQFF; DNA: TGTGCCAGCAGCTTAGTTGTCAACTACAATGAGCAGTTCTTC
J: TRBJ2-2; size: once; D: .; V: TRBV6-6; CDR3: CASSRDLELTGELFF; DNA: TGTGCCAGCAGCAGGGACTTGGAATTGACCGGGGAGCTGTTTTTT
J: TRBJ2-5; size: .; D: TRBD2; V: TRBV27; CDR3: CASSSFGTTQETQYF; DNA: TGTGCCAGCAGTTCCTTCGGGACTACCCAAGAGACCCAGTACTTC
J: TRBJ2-3; size: .; D: .; V: TRBV5-4; CDR3: CASSSAEDTQYF; DNA: TGTGCCAGCAGCTCCGCGGAAGATACGCAGTATTTT
J: TRBJ1-6; size: .; D: .; V: TRBV9; CDR3: CASSQVENSPLHF; DNA: TGTGCCAGCAGCCAGGTTGAAAATTCACCCCTCCACTTT
J: TRBJ1-1; size: .; D: .; V: TRBV19; CDR3: CASSIAGDGTEAFF; DNA: TGTGCCAGTAGTATTGCGGGGGATGGCACTGAAGCTTTCTTT
J: TRBJ2-3; size: .; D: TRBD2; V: TRBV6-5; CDR3: CASSYTSGEQNTQYF; DNA: TGTGCCAGCAGTTACACTAGCGGGGAGCAAAATACGCAGTATTTT
J: TRBJ2-7; size: .; D: .; V: TRBV5-4; CDR3: CASSLMGGPYEQYF; DNA: TGTGCCAGCAGCTTGATGGGGGGACCCTACGAGCAGTACTTC
J: TRBJ2-1; size: .; D: .; V: TRBV2; CDR3: CAYEARSTAEQFF; DNA: TGTGCTTACGAGGCTAGATCTACTGCTGAGCAGTTCTTC
J: TRBJ1-1; size: .; D: .; V: TRBV6-1; CDR3: CASSETLRTEAFF; DNA: TGTGCCAGCAGTGAAACTTTACGCACTGAAGCTTTCTTT
J: TRBJ1-2; size: .; D: TRBD1; V: TRBV7-8; CDR3: CASSFGTAAKGGYTF; DNA: TGTGCCAGCAGCTTCGGGACAGCGGCAAAGGGAGGCTACACCTTC
J: TRBJ2-3; size: .; D: TRBD1; V: TRBV27; CDR3: CASSSGTGGVDTQYF; DNA: TGTGCCAGCAGTTCCGGGACAGGGGGCGTGGATACGCAGTATTTT
J: TRBJ2-1; size: .; D: TRBD1; V: TRBV5-6; CDR3: CASSFGQGAYNEQFF; DNA: TGTGCCAGCAGCTTCGGACAGGGGGCCTACAATGAGCAGTTCTTC
J: TRBJ1-1; size: .; D: .; V: TRBV7-2; CDR3: CASSSSLLNTEAFF; DNA: TGTGCCAGCAGCTCCAGTCTTCTGAACACTGAAGCTTTCTTT
J: TRBJ1-6; size: .; D: .; V: TRBV19; CDR3: CASRSSYNSPLHF; DNA: TGTGCCAGCCGGAGCTCCTATAATTCACCCCTCCACTTT
J: TRBJ1-5; size: .; D: TRBD1; V: TRBV7-8; CDR3: CASSATGNQPQHF; DNA: TGTGCCAGCAGCGCGACAGGGAATCAGCCCCAGCATTTT
J: TRBJ2-5; size: .; D: TRBD2; V: TRBV5-4; CDR3: CASSGDSGGMQETQYF; DNA: TGTGCCAGCAGCGGGGACAGCGGGGGGATGCAAGAGACCCAGTACTTC
J: TRBJ2-7; size: .; D: TRBD2; V: TRBV2; CDR3: CASSPGLDTYEQYF; DNA: TGTGCCAGCAGCCCGGGACTAGACACCTACGAGCAGTACTTC
J: TRBJ1-1; size: .; D: TRBD1; V: TRBV6-6; CDR3: CASRTTGDSNTEAFF; DNA: TGTGCCAGCAGAACGACAGGGGATTCGAACACTGAAGCTTTCTTT
J: TRBJ1-2; size: .; D: .; V: TRBV14; CDR3: CASSLRGGGYGYTF; DNA: TGTGCCAGCAGCCTGAGGGGAGGGGGCTATGGCTACACCTTC
J: TRBJ2-7; size: .; D: .; V: TRBV5-1; CDR3: CASSSDSLSYEQYF; DNA: TGCGCCAGCAGCTCGGACAGCCTGTCCTACGAGCAGTACTTC
J: TRBJ2-7; size: .; D: TRBD1; V: TRBV10-2; CDR3: CASTPGQAYEQYF; DNA: TGCGCCAGCACCCCGGGACAGGCCTACGAGCAGTACTTC
J: TRBJ2-1; size: .; D: TRBD2; V: TRBV12-5; CDR3: CASGIHQGLAGRNEQFF; DNA: TGTGCTAGTGGTATCCACCAGGGACTAGCGGGGAGGAATGAGCAGTTCTTC
J: TRBJ1-3; size: .; D: .; V: TRBV6-6; CDR3: CASSYSSSSGNTIYF; DNA: TGTGCCAGCAGTTACTCGTCCAGCTCTGGAAACACCATATATTTT
J: TRBJ2-7; size: .; D: TRBD2; V: TRBV30; CDR3: CAWSKAGESYEQYF; DNA: TGTGCCTGGAGTAAGGCGGGAGAATCCTACGAGCAGTACTTC
J: TRBJ2-7; size: .; D: TRBD1; V: TRBV7-2; CDR3: CASSKGDSYYEQYF; DNA: TGTGCCAGCAGCAAAGGGGACAGTTACTACGAGCAGTACTTC
J: TRBJ2-7; size: .; D: .; V: TRBV7-2; CDR3: CASSPSSYEQYF; DNA: TGTGCCAGCAGCCCGAGCTCCTACGAGCAGTACTTC
J: TRBJ2-1; size: .; D: .; V: TRBV4-1; CDR3: CASSQSTGNEQFF; DNA: TGCGCCAGCAGCCAGTCGACTGGCAATGAGCAGTTCTTC
J: TRBJ2-5; size: .; D: .; V: TRBV11-2; CDR3: CASSSAGSRKETQYF; DNA: TGTGCCAGCAGCTCCGCCGGGAGCAGAAAAGAGACCCAGTACTTC
J: TRBJ1-1; size: .; D: .; V: TRBV30; CDR3: CAWSLHRNTEAFF; DNA: TGTGCCTGGAGCCTCCATAGGAACACTGAAGCTTTCTTT
J: TRBJ2-3; size: once; D: TRBD2; V: TRBV11-2; CDR3: CASSPLLAGGPSDTQYF; DNA: TGTGCCAGCAGCCCACTCTTAGCGGGGGGGCCTTCAGATACGCAGTATTTT
J: TRBJ2-7; size: .; D: TRBD1; V: TRBV18; CDR3: CASSPGGQGTYEQYF; DNA: TGTGCCAGCTCACCAGGAGGACAGGGAACCTACGAGCAGTACTTC
J: TRBJ1-3; size: .; D: .; V: TRBV7-3; CDR3: CASSSQQGSGNTIYF; DNA: TGTGCCAGCAGCTCCCAGCAGGGTTCTGGAAACACCATATATTTT
J: TRBJ1-1; size: .; D: .; V: TRBV12-5; CDR3: CASGFSYTEAFF; DNA: TGTGCTAGTGGTTTTTCTTACACTGAAGCTTTCTTT
J: TRBJ2-5; size: .; D: .; V: TRBV4-1; CDR3: CASSQEVQGQETQYF; DNA: TGCGCCAGCAGCCAAGAAGTCCAGGGTCAAGAGACCCAGTACTTC
J: TRBJ2-1; size: .; D: .; V: TRBV6-4; CDR3: CASSDSDTGEQFF; DNA: TGTGCCAGCAGTGACTCGGATACGGGTGAGCAGTTCTTC
J: TRBJ1-2; size: .; D: .; V: TRBV2; CDR3: CASSGQPFGYGYTF; DNA: TGTGCCAGCTCCGGACAGCCCTTCGGTTATGGCTACACCTTC
J: TRBJ2-1; size: .; D: TRBD2; V: TRBV7-8; CDR3: CASSPGGLANDEQFF; DNA: TGTGCCAGCAGCCCCGGGGGACTAGCGAACGATGAGCAGTTCTTC
J: TRBJ2-5; size: .; D: .; V: TRBV30; CDR3: CAWSVGGLSEETQYF; DNA: TGTGCCTGGAGTGTAGGTGGACTGTCAGAAGAGACCCAGTACTTC
J: TRBJ2-2; size: .; D: TRBD1; V: TRBV6-1; CDR3: CASSEYYRGQGNTGELFF; DNA: TGTGCCAGCAGTGAATACTACAGGGGGCAAGGGAACACCGGGGAGCTGTTTTTT
J: TRBJ2-1; size: .; D: .; V: TRBV10-3; CDR3: CAISEREFEQFF; DNA: TGTGCCATCAGTGAAAGGGAGTTTGAGCAGTTCTTC
J: TRBJ1-5; size: .; D: TRBD1; V: TRBV5-4; CDR3: CASSLGQDPLPNQPQHF; DNA: TGTGCCAGCAGCCTGGGACAGGACCCGTTACCAAATCAGCCCCAGCATTTT
J: TRBJ2-7; size: .; D: .; V: TRBV7-8; CDR3: CASSLTHKISSYEQYF; DNA: TGTGCCAGCAGCTTAACTCATAAAATTAGCTCCTACGAGCAGTACTTC
J: TRBJ1-2; size: .; D: .; V: TRBV28; CDR3: CASRAGGSNYGYTF; DNA: TGTGCCAGCAGGGCCGGGGGAAGTAACTATGGCTACACCTTC